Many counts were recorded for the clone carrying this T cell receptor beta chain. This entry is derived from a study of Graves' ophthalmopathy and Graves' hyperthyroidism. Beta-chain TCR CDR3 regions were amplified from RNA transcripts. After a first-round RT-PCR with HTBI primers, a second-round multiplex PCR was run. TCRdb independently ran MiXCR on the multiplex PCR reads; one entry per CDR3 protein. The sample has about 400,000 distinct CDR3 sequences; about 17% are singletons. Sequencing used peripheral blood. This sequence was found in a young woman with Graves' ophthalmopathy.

DNA of the CDR3: TGTGCCAGTAGTACATACAGGACAGGGGTTCGTAGCAATCAGCCCCAGCATTTT. Encoded protein: CASSTYRTGVRSNQPQHF. The V and J genes are TRBV19 and TRBJ1-5, with TRBD1 matching over 9 bases. Losses at the gene ends were 4 bases for V and 0 bases for J; bases not matched to a gene: 10. The CDR3 spans 18 residues. CDR1 is LNHDA and CDR2 is SQIVND in the germline V gene (reference sequence).